These T cell receptor beta chains were read from a single sample in a study of glioma-infiltrating T cells. TCRdb reanalysed the multiplex PCR reads using MiXCR and keeps one entry per CDR3 protein. The table has about 94,000 distinct CDR3 sequences, 20% to 25% seen once. The source material was glioma tissue, nonneoplastic brain tissue, or PBMCs (not recorded which). The source is a human donor with low-grade glioma or glioblastoma, undergoing nonglioma brain surgery, or in good health (not recorded which). CDR3s include the opening cysteine and the closing phenylalanine or tryptophan. D genes are given only for firm matches. Clone size is stated in some rows and not others, as once, few, many or a class when expanded.

v_gene	abundance	j_gene	d_gene	CDR3aa	CDR3nt
TRBV11-2	many	TRBJ2-3	TRBD2	CASSSYLAGASTDTQYF	TGTGCCAGCAGCTCATATCTAGCGGGGGCTTCCACAGATACGCAGTATTTT
TRBV20-1	many	TRBJ1-1	TRBD1	CSARGTGAVNTEAFF	TGCAGTGCTAGGGGGACAGGGGCGGTGAACACTGAAGCTTTCTTT
TRBV27	many	TRBJ2-3	TRBD1	CASSLFKGAGTDTQYF	TGTGCCAGCAGTTTATTTAAGGGGGCAGGCACAGATACGCAGTATTTT
TRBV15	many	TRBJ1-1	.	CATSRDVVGTGKTEAFF	TGTGCCACCAGCAGAGATGTGGTGGGAACAGGGAAGACTGAAGCTTTCTTT
TRBV6-1	many	TRBJ2-3	.	CASAPSTDTQYF	TGTGCCAGCGCCCCTAGCACAGATACGCAGTATTTT
TRBV5-4	few	TRBJ2-3	TRBD1	CASSSETGSSTDTQYF	TGTGCCAGCAGCTCCGAGACAGGGTCAAGCACAGATACGCAGTATTTT
TRBV2	.	TRBJ2-3	.	CASSPLNGGRTDTQYF	TGTGCCAGCAGTCCACTGAACGGGGGGCGCACAGATACGCAGTATTTT
TRBV6-1	many	TRBJ2-1	TRBD2	CAITSGRTSSYNEQFF	TGTGCCATCACTAGCGGGAGGACCAGCTCCTACAATGAGCAGTTCTTC
TRBV7-8	few	TRBJ1-5	.	CASSKEQTWGFNSNQPQHF	TGTGCCAGCAGCAAAGAGCAGACGTGGGGGTTTAATAGCAATCAGCCCCAGCATTTT
TRBV7-2	few	TRBJ2-1	.	CASSLPGLRDTNEQFF	TGTGCCAGCAGCTTACCGGGACTCCGGGATACGAATGAGCAGTTCTTC
TRBV4-1	.	TRBJ1-6	.	CASSLQAGNYNSPLHF	TGCGCCAGCAGCTTACAAGCAGGGAACTATAATTCACCCCTCCACTTT
TRBV5-6	.	TRBJ1-4	TRBD1	CASSFGTENEKLFF	TGTGCCAGCAGCTTCGGGACAGAGAATGAAAAACTGTTTTTT
TRBV12-3/TRBV12-4	many	TRBJ1-6	.	CASSLGSNSPLHF	TGTGCCAGCAGTTTAGGGTCCAATTCACCCCTCCACTTT
TRBV19	many	TRBJ1-2	TRBD1	CASMSDRGLVYTF	TGTGCCAGTATGTCGGACAGGGGGCTGGTCTACACCTTC
TRBV11-2	.	TRBJ1-4	TRBD1	CARSSDRAGEKLFF	TGTGCCAGAAGTTCCGACAGGGCTGGTGAAAAACTGTTTTTT